The entry below gives a single TCR beta chain sequence along with its context. Its antigen is undetermined. Measured with immunoSEQ multiplex PCR; TCRdb has only the in-frame clones, and not every one. The profile covers some 130,000 clones, with about 80% appearing a single time and just under 30% taken by the ten largest. The entry originates in a study of cytomegalovirus exposure and HLA in healthy donors. Germline V lookup: CDR1 SGHTA, CDR2 FQGNSA. Trimming shortened V by 5 bases and J by 4 bases, and 14 bases separated the two germline ends. The length of the CDR3 is 14 residues. Whole-study results and caveats: According to the study, around 180 TCR beta chains were cytomegalovirus-associated. Using the classifier, cytomegalovirus status was reportedly diagnosed with high specificity and sensitivity.

The roughly 120-subject validation cohort, separate from the approximately 670-subject first cohort, included the donors. This receptor was identified in a man between 25 and 39 years old in good health and CMV-seropositive. The chain joins TRBV7-2 to TRBJ1-2, with TRBD1 as a possible D gene (6 bases). The sample comprised PBMCs. The CDR3 region is CASSPTGAIYGYTF. In DNA form, the CDR3 reads TGTGCCAGCAGCCCGACAGGCGCGATCTATGGCTACACCTTC. Together with reference TRBV7-2 and TRBJ1-2, the CDR3 gives the full variable domain: GAGVSQSPSNKVTEKGKDVELRCDPISGHTALYWYRQSLGQGLEFLIYFQGNSAPDKSGLPSDRFSAERTGGSVSTLTIQRTQQEDSAVYLCASSPTGAIYGYTFGSGTRLTVV.